This T cell receptor beta chain was captured by sequencing in a study of blood T cell repertoires in COVID-19. Study-level background: Acute and convalescent COVID-19 samples came from the United States, Italy and Spain. From T cells, B-cell-depleted T cells, or PBMCs came the material, which was cDNA or gDNA.

This clone was observed once. Trimming shortened V by 5 bases and J by 2 bases, and 14 bases separated the two germline ends. CDR1 is SGHNT, CDR2 YENEEA, per germline. CDR3 length: 15 residues. Original processing notes: Cell counts per sample came from amplifying reference gene primers. TCRdb's copy holds only in-frame clones and misses some; the assay was immunoSEQ multiplex PCR. That table is the source of V, J and clone size, and D and trimming were worked out from the DNA. This table holds approximately 300,000 clones, about 90% found once. The sequence derives from a woman in her fifties or sixties who had recovered from COVID-19. The sample consisted of peripheral blood. This chain connects TRBV11-3 to TRBJ2-3; D is ambiguous. The CDR3 sequence: CASSPPTRYTDTQYF. For the CDR3, the DNA is TGTGCCAGCAGCCCCCCGACGAGGTACACAGATACGCAGTATTTT.